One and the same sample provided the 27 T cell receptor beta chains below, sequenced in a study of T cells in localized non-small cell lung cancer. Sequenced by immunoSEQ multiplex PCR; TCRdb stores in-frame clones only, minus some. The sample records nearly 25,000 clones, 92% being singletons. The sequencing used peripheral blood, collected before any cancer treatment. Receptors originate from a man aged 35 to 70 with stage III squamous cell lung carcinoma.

In DNA form, the CDR3 reads TGTGCCAGCAGCGTAGGAGGAGGAACAGGTCAGCCCCAGCATTTT. This sequence encodes CASSVGGGTGQPQHF. V is TRBV9 and J is TRBJ1-5; weak D call: TRBD1 (5 bases). This CDR3 has 15 amino acids. Germline loops: CDR1 SGDLS, CDR2 YYNGEE. Trimming removed 0 bases at V and 6 bases at J, with 13 bases between.

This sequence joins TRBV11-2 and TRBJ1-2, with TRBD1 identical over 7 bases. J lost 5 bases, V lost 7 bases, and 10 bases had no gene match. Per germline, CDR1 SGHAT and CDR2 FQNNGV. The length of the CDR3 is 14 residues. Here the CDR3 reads CASTTTEGAYGYTF. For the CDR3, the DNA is TGTGCCAGCACCACTACGGAGGGGGCATATGGCTACACCTTC.

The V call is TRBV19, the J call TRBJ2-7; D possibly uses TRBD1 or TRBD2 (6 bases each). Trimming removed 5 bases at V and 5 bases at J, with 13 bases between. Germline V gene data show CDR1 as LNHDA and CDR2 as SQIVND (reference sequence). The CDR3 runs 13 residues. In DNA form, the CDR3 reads TGTGCCAGTAGTGTCGACAGGACTAACGAGCAGTACTTC. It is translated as CASSVDRTNEQYF. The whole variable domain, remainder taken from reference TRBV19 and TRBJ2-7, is DGGITQSPKYLFRKEGQNVTLSCEQNLNHDAMYWYRQDPGQGLRLIYYSQIVNDFQKGDIAEGYSVSREKKESFPLTVTSAQKNPTAFYLCASSVDRTNEQYFGPGTRLTVT.

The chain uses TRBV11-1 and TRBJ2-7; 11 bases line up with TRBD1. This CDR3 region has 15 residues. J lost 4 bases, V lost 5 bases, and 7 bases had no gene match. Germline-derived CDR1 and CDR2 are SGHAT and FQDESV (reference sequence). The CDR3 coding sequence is TGTGCCAGCAGCCCCGGCGGACAGGGGGCTTACGAGCAGTACTTC. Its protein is CASSPGGQGAYEQYF.

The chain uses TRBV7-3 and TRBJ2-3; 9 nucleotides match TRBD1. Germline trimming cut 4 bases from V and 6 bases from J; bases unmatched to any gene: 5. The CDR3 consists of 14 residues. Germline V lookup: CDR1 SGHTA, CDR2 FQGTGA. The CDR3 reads CASSYGTGMDTQYF. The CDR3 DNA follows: TGTGCCAGCAGCTACGGGACAGGGATGGATACGCAGTATTTT.

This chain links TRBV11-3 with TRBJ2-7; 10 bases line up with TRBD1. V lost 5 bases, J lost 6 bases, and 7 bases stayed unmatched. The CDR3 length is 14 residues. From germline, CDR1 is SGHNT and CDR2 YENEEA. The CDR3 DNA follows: TGTGCCAGCAGCCAGGGACAGGGGATAGGCGAGCAGTACTTC. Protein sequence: CASSQGQGIGEQYF.

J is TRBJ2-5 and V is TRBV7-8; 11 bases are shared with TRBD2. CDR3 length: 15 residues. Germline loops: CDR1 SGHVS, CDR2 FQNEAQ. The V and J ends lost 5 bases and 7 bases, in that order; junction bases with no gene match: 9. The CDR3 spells CASSPVLAGARTQYF. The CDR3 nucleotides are TGTGCCAGCAGCCCTGTACTAGCGGGGGCCAGGACCCAGTACTTC.

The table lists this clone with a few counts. Written as DNA, the CDR3 is TGCGCCAGCAGCCATTCTGGTAGCCGCTACGAGCAGTACTTC. Translation gives CASSHSGSRYEQYF. J is TRBJ2-7 and V is TRBV5-1, with unresolved D. With 4 bases removed from V and 3 bases from J, the gap between germline ends came to 14 bases. Germline CDR1 SGHRS, CDR2 YFSETQ. The CDR3 totals 14 residues.

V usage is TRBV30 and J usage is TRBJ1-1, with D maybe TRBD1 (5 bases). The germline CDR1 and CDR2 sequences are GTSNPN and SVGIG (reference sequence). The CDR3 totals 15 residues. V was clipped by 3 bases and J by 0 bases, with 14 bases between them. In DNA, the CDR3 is TGTGCCTGGAGCGGCGTCGGGACGGTGAACACTGAAGCTTTCTTT. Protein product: CAWSGVGTVNTEAFF.

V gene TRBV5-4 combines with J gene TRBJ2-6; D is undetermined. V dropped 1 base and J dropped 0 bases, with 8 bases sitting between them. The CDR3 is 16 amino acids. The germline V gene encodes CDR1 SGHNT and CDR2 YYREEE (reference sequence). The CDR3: CASSLRSSSGANVLTF. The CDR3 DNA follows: TGTGCCAGCAGCTTGCGGTCCTCCTCTGGGGCCAACGTCCTGACTTTC.

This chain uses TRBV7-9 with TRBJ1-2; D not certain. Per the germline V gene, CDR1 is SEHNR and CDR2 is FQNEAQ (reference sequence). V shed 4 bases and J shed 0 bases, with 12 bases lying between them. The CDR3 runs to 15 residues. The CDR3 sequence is CASSSRRTANYGYTF. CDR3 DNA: TGTGCCAGCAGCTCTAGACGTACCGCTAACTATGGCTACACCTTC. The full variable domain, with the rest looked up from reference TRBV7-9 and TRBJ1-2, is DTGVSQNPRHKITKRGQNVTFRCDPISEHNRLYWYRQTLGQGPEFLTYFQNEAQLEKSRLLSDRFSAERPKGSFSTLEIQRTEQGDSAMYLCASSSRRTANYGYTFGSGTRLTVV.

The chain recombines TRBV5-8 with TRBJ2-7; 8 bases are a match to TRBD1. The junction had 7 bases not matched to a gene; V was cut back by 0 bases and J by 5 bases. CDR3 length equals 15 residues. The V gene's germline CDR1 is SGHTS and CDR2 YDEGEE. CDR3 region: CASSLVGQGTHEQYF. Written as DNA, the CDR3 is TGTGCCAGCAGCTTGGTAGGACAGGGTACCCACGAGCAGTACTTC.

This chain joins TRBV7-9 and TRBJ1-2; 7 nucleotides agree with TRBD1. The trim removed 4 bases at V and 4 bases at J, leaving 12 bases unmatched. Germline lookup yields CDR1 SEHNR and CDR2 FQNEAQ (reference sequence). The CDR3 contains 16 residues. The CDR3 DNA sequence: TGTGCCAGCAGCTCTCACTCAGGGGGATCGTTCTATGGCTACACCTTC. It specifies CASSSHSGGSFYGYTF.

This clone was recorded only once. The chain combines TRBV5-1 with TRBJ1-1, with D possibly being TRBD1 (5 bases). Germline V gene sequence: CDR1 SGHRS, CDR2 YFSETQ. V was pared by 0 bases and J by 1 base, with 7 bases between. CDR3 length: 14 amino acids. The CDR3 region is CASSLAGTNTEAFF. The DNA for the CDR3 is TGCGCCAGCAGCTTGGCCGGGACGAACACTGAAGCTTTCTTT.

The CDR3 bases are TGTGCCAGCAGCGTAGCCCCGAGCTCTGGAAACACCATATATTTT. It encodes CASSVAPSSGNTIYF. The V and J genes are TRBV5-6 and TRBJ1-3; D unresolved. In germline, CDR1 is SGHDT, CDR2 YYEEEE. This CDR3 is 15 amino acids long. With 4 bases removed from V and 0 bases from J, the gap between germline ends came to 11 bases.

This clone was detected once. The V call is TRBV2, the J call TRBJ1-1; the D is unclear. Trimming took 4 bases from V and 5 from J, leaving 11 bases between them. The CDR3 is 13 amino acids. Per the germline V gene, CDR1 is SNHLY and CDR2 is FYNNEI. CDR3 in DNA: TGTGCCAGCAGTGTATTGGCGGGTACTGAAGCTTTCTTT. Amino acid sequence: CASSVLAGTEAFF.

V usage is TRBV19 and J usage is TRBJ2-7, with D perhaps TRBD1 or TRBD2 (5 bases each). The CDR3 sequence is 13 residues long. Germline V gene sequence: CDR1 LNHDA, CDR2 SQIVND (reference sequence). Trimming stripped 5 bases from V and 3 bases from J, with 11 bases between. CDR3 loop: CASSVGRNYEQYF. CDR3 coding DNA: TGTGCCAGTAGTGTGGGACGGAACTACGAGCAGTACTTC.

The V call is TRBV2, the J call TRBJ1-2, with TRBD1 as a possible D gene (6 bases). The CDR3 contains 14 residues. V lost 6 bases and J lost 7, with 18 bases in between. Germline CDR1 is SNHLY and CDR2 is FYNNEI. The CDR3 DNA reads TGTGCCAGCAGCGGCTCAGAGGGGGGTGTTGGCTACACCTTC. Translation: CASSGSEGGVGYTF. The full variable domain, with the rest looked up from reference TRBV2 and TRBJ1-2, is EPEVTQTPSHQVTQMGQEVILRCVPISNHLYFYWYRQILGQKVEFLVSFYNNEISEKSEIFDDQFSVERPDGSNFTLKIRSTKLEDSAMYFCASSGSEGGVGYTFGSGTRLTVV.

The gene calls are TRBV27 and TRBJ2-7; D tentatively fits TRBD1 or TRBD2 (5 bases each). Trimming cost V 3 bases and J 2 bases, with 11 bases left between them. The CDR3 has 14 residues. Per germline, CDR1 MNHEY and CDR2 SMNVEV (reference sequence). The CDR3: CASSLRDGPYEQYF. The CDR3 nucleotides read TGTGCCAGCAGTTTGAGGGACGGCCCCTACGAGCAGTACTTC.

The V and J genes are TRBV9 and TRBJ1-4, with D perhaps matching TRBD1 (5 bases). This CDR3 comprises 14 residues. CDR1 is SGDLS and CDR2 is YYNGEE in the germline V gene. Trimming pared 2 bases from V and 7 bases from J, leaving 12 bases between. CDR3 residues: CASSVSGLSEKLFF. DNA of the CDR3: TGTGCCAGCAGCGTTTCAGGGTTGAGTGAAAAACTGTTTTTT.

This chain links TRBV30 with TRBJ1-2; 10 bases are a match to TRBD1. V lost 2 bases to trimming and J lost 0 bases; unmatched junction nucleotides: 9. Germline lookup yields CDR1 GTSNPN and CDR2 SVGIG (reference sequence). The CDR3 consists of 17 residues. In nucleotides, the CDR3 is TGTGCCTGGAGTCCGGACAGGGGGATTTTGGCTAACTATGGCTACACCTTC. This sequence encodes CAWSPDRGILANYGYTF. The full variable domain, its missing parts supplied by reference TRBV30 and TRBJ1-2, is SQTIHQWPATLVQPVGSPLSLECTVEGTSNPNLYWYRQAAGRGLQLLFYSVGIGQISSEVPQNLSASRPQDRQFILSSKKLLLSDSGFYLCAWSPDRGILANYGYTFGSGTRLTVV.

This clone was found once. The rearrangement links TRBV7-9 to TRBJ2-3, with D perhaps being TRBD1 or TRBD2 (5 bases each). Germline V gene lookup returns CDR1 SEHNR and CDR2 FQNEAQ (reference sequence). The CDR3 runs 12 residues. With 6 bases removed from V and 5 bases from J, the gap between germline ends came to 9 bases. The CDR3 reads CASRGAGDTQYF. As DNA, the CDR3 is TGTGCCAGCAGAGGGGCGGGAGATACGCAGTATTTT. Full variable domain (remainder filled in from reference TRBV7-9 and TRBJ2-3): DTGVSQNPRHKITKRGQNVTFRCDPISEHNRLYWYRQTLGQGPEFLTYFQNEAQLEKSRLLSDRFSAERPKGSFSTLEIQRTEQGDSAMYLCASRGAGDTQYFGPGTRLTVL.

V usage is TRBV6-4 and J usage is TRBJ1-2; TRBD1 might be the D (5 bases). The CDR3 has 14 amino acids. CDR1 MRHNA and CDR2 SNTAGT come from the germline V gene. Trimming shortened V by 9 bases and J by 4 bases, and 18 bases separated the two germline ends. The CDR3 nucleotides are TGTGCCAGGACTCAAGGGGTTCTTCTCTATGGCTACACCTTC. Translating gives CARTQGVLLYGYTF.

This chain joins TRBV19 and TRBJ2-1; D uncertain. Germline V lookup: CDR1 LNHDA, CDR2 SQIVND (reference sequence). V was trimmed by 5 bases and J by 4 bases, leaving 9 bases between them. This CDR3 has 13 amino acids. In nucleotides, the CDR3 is TGTGCCAGTAGTCGGGCGGATTACAATGAGCAGTTCTTC. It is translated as CASSRADYNEQFF.

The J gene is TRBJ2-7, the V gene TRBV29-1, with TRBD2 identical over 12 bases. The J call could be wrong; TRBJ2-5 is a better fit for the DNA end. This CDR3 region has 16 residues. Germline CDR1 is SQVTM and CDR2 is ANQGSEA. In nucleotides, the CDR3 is TGCAGCGTTGTAGGACTAGCGGGGAAGGCCACAGAGACCCAGTACTTC. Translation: CSVVGLAGKATETQYF.

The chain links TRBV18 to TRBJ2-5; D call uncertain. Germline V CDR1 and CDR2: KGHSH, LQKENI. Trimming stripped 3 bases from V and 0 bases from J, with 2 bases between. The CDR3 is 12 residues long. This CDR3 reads CASSPDQETQYF. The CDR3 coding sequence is TGTGCCAGCTCACCGGACCAAGAGACCCAGTACTTC. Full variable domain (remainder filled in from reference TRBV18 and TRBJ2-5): NAGVMQNPRHLVRRRGQEARLRCSPMKGHSHVYWYRQLPEEGLKFMVYLQKENIIDESGMPKERFSAEFPKEGPSILRIQQVVRGDSAAYFCASSPDQETQYFGPGTRLLVL.

CDR3 sequence reads: CASSVGGREETQYF. The DNA of the CDR3 is TGTGCCAGCAGCGTGGGCGGCAGGGAGGAGACCCAGTACTTC. V gene TRBV9 combines with J gene TRBJ2-5; D could derive from TRBD1 or TRBD2 (5 bases each). Germline V gene lookup returns CDR1 SGDLS and CDR2 YYNGEE. V was cut by 2 bases and J by 5 bases, with 13 bases left in between. The CDR3 has 14 amino acids.